The present entry profiles one T cell receptor (beta chain) with its context. This clone showed up just once. The specificity of this receptor is unknown. No base qualities exist here, and no much larger clone lies one base off it. These data belong to a study of blood T cell repertoires in COVID-19 (dated by TCRdb to the early 2020s). In the study overall: Samples from collaborators originated in the United States, Italy and Spain and spanned both the acute and convalescent phases of COVID-19. The prospective study material was composed of cDNA or gDNA derived from T cells, B-cell-depleted T cells, or PBMCs. Deeply sampled blood TCRbeta repertoires from subjects exposed to, actively infected with, or recovered from COVID-19 were included in the dataset. The repertoires were made available in a free public database intended to serve as a resource for research on the immune response to SARS-CoV-2. Samples came from the ongoing ImmuneRACE study (first 160 participants) plus 1,254 subjects from 6 global collaborators. Sample metadata almost always included a de-identified subject ID, COVID-19 status, age in years and sex. Where available, HLA class I and class II types were obtained from metadata supplied by the sample provider rather than from assay-based typing.

The immunoSEQ Assay, a bias-controlled multiplex PCR, was used to amplify TCRbeta CDR3 regions from genomic DNA. In the source study's methods: The number of nucleated cells in each sample was estimated from the amplification of reference gene primers within the assay. To quantify the absolute abundance of each unique TCRbeta CDR3 rearrangement, sequence reads were collapsed and filtered. Productive Simpson clonality was computed per sample as the square root of Simpson's diversity index over productive rearrangements. In its TCRdb copy, this immuneACCESS table keeps in-frame sequences only and misses some clones. Where compared with another copy, unresolved V genes explain less than half of these, and the others have no known cause. V, J and clone size reflect that table, while D and trimming were determined from the DNA. In this sample the table shows fewer than 100,000 clones, roughly 90% of which occur a single time. Together, the top ten hold 0.75% to 0.8% of the sample.

The junction shows trimming of 0 bases on V and 5 bases on J, plus 23 bases between the germline ends. CDR1 and CDR2, per the germline V gene, are SGDLS and YYNGEE. Counted from cysteine to phenylalanine, this CDR3 has 18 amino acids. The sequence is cut down to CDR3 DNA, 54 bases in frame from base 1. The collaborating institutions used their own protocols to collect whole blood in K2EDTA tubes. For TCRbeta analysis, collaborator samples were shipped as frozen whole blood, as isolated PBMCs, or as DNA extracted from either sample type. What the research found in general, with its limitations: How much clinical and demographic metadata was included differed by source and by participant, and the metadata was provided uncurated.

The origin of this receptor is a woman older than 75 with acute or convalescent COVID-19. Specimen: peripheral blood. The V and J segments used are TRBV9 and TRBJ1-2, with an unclear D gene assignment. The CDR3 in this case is CASSVAGTIPQSLYGYTF. The DNA is TGTGCCAGCAGCGTAGCAGGTACAATCCCACAGAGTCTATATGGCTACACCTTC.